The 32 T cell receptor beta chains below all came from one sample that was sequenced in a study of T cell responses to AZD1222 COVID-19 vaccine. The assay was immunoSEQ multiplex PCR, and TCRdb's table has in-frame clones only and misses some. The sample consists of roughly 140,000 clones, 88% of them appearing once. This material consisted of peripheral blood, taken on day 0 of AZD1222 vaccination. The receptors derive from an adult in good health.

The chain uses TRBV19 and TRBJ1-4; D unresolved. With 5 bases removed from V and 6 bases from J, the gap between germline ends came to 13 bases. Germline CDR1 LNHDA, CDR2 SQIVND (reference sequence). CDR3 length: 14 residues. DNA of the CDR3: TGTGCCAGTAGTCGGCCAGCGTGGGATGAAAAACTGTTTTTT. Protein sequence: CASSRPAWDEKLFF.

Regarding this clone: This sample includes further DNA sequences coding for the same CDR3. The rearrangement joins TRBV9 to TRBJ1-4; 9 bases map to TRBD1. V shed 2 bases, J shed 5 bases, and the junction held 1 base outside the gene matches. Germline values: CDR1 SGDLS, CDR2 YYNGEE. CDR3 length equals 14 residues. The DNA for the CDR3 is TGTGCCAGCAGCGTGGGACAGGGCAATGAAAAACTGTTTTTT. Protein sequence: CASSVGQGNEKLFF.

V and J are TRBV11-3 and TRBJ1-1; 8 nucleotides match TRBD1. Germline loops: CDR1 SGHNT, CDR2 YENEEA. Trimming took 6 bases from V and 1 from J; bases not matched to a gene: 4. This CDR3 has 14 residues. CDR3 protein: CASSLQGGNTEAFF. The CDR3 bases are TGTGCCAGCAGTTTACAGGGGGGGAACACTGAAGCTTTCTTT.

The rearrangement links TRBV28 to TRBJ2-2, with TRBD1 matching over 8 bases. V trimming: 5 bases; J trimming: 6 bases; junction bases outside the gene matches: 8. Germline loops: CDR1 MDHEN, CDR2 SYDVKM. The CDR3 is 15 residues long. CDR3: CASSLGQARAGELFF. The CDR3 DNA is TGTGCCAGCAGTCTGGGACAGGCGCGGGCCGGGGAGCTGTTTTTT.

The chain has TRBV10-3 and TRBJ2-6; no firm D call. Germline CDR1 reads ENHRY; CDR2 reads SYGVKD. The CDR3 extends over 15 amino acids. V gave up 2 bases and J gave up 0 bases, with 5 bases separating them. In DNA form, the CDR3 reads TGTGCCATCAGTGAGGCGGTCTCTGGGGCCAACGTCCTGACTTTC. It encodes CAISEAVSGANVLTF.

This clone appeared a single time. The genes are TRBV6-2 or TRBV6-3 and TRBJ1-5; D is undetermined. CDR1 is MNHEY and CDR2 is SVGEGT in the germline V gene. This CDR3 spans 15 amino acids. Trimming cost V 2 bases and J 0 bases, with 8 bases left between them. The DNA for the CDR3 is TGTGCCAGCAGTTACACCGACATTAGCAATCAGCCCCAGCATTTT. Amino acid sequence: CASSYTDISNQPQHF.

This chain uses TRBV24-1 with TRBJ1-4, with 7 bases fitting TRBD1. The CDR3 is made up of 14 amino acids. Trimming removed 10 bases from V and 3 bases from J; junction bases left unmatched: 7. The germline CDR1 and CDR2 sequences are KGHDR and SFDVKD. CDR3: CATAETGSNEKLFF. In DNA form, the CDR3 reads TGTGCCACAGCCGAGACAGGGTCTAATGAAAAACTGTTTTTT.

This sequence joins TRBV6-5 and TRBJ1-1; possibly TRBD1 for D (6 bases). The V gene's germline CDR1 is MNHEY and CDR2 SVGAGI. V dropped 6 bases and J dropped 4 bases, with 18 bases sitting between them. This CDR3 comprises 15 residues. Here the CDR3 reads CASRWDTGGGTEAFF. The CDR3 DNA is TGTGCCAGCAGGTGGGACACAGGAGGTGGCACTGAAGCTTTCTTT.

The genes are TRBV4-1 and TRBJ2-5, with no clear D. This CDR3 is 14 amino acids long. V was pared by 1 base and J by 5 bases, with 11 bases between. CDR1 and CDR2 from the germline V gene are MGHRA and YSYEKL. The CDR3, as DNA: TGCGCCAGCAGCCAAGCGCAAGGACGGGAGACCCAGTACTTC. It codes for CASSQAQGRETQYF.

The V call is TRBV28, the J call TRBJ2-3; the match to TRBD2 covers 7 bases. V was pared by 3 bases and J by 1 base, with 7 bases of the junction left unmatched. CDR3 length: 16 amino acids. CDR1 is MDHEN and CDR2 is SYDVKM in the germline V gene. The CDR3 coding sequence is TGTGCCAGCAGTTTGGATAGGGCGGGGGGCACAGATACGCAGTATTTT. This translates into CASSLDRAGGTDTQYF.

The genes are TRBV28 and TRBJ2-7; 7 nucleotides agree with TRBD1. The CDR3 runs to 15 residues. Germline V gives CDR1 MDHEN, CDR2 SYDVKM. The V and J ends lost 7 bases and 3 bases, in that order; junction bases with no gene match: 12. The CDR3 region has the DNA TGTGCCAGCATCAATCCCAGGGGGTCCAACTACGAGCAGTACTTC. The encoded protein is CASINPRGSNYEQYF.

This chain uses TRBV7-9 with TRBJ1-4; D not certain. V dropped 6 bases and J dropped 0 bases, with 14 bases sitting between them. The CDR3 length is 16 residues. Germline V CDR1 and CDR2: SEHNR, FQNEAQ (reference sequence). The CDR3 here is CASRDAYGATNEKLFF. CDR3 DNA: TGTGCCAGCAGGGATGCGTACGGGGCAACTAATGAAAAACTGTTTTTT.

This chain links TRBV7-2 with TRBJ2-3; TRBD2 aligns across 10 bases. CDR1 is SGHTA, CDR2 FQGNSA, per germline. CDR3 length: 15 residues. Germline trimming cut 6 bases from V and 4 bases from J; bases unmatched to any gene: 7. The CDR3, as DNA: TGTGCCAGCAGTCCAGCGGGGGGGAAGGCAGATACGCAGTATTTT. This codes for CASSPAGGKADTQYF.

The chain is built from TRBV6-6 and TRBJ1-2; perhaps TRBD1 as D (5 bases). Deletions cut 4 bases from V and 6 bases from J, with 9 bases between. Looked up from germline, CDR1 is MNHNY and CDR2 is SVGAGI (reference sequence). The CDR3 extends over 12 amino acids. This chain's CDR3 is CASSSQGNGYTF. CDR3 in DNA: TGTGCCAGCAGTTCCCAGGGTAATGGCTACACCTTC.

This chain connects TRBV27 to TRBJ2-7; TRBD1 is a possible D gene (7 bases). From germline, CDR1 is MNHEY and CDR2 SMNVEV (reference sequence). This CDR3 is built from 15 residues. V was shortened by 2 bases and J by 3 bases, with 14 bases between the two germline ends. DNA of the CDR3: TGTGCCAGCAGTTTAGACAGGGACTTGGGCTACGAGCAGTACTTC. Residues: CASSLDRDLGYEQYF.

The rearrangement links TRBV9 to TRBJ1-3, with 8 nucleotides matching TRBD1. The CDR3 is 17 residues long. Germline V lookup: CDR1 SGDLS, CDR2 YYNGEE. V lost 1 base, J lost 1 base, and 7 bases stayed unmatched. The CDR3 DNA is TGTGCCAGCAGCGTAAAAGATCAGGGGGCGTCTGGAAACACCATATATTTT. Protein product: CASSVKDQGASGNTIYF.

This chain uses TRBV18 with TRBJ1-1; D is perhaps TRBD1 (5 bases). Germline CDR1 KGHSH, CDR2 LQKENI. CDR3 length equals 13 residues. With 1 base removed from V and 4 bases from J, the gap between germline ends came to 7 bases. The CDR3 DNA reads TGTGCCAGCTCACCACTGGGGGGCACTGAAGCTTTCTTT. This gives the protein CASSPLGGTEAFF.

The chain joins TRBV2 to TRBJ1-1; D is perhaps TRBD1 (6 bases). Germline CDR1 reads SNHLY; CDR2 reads FYNNEI. The CDR3 length is 14 residues. V was shortened by 4 bases and J by 6 bases, with 15 bases between the two germline ends. The CDR3, as DNA: TGTGCCAGCAGTGGGGGGCAGGTCTTCGCTGAAGCTTTCTTT. Encoded protein: CASSGGQVFAEAFF.

The rearrangement links TRBV5-1 to TRBJ2-3; a possible D gene is TRBD2 (5 bases). The germline CDR1 and CDR2 sequences are SGHRS and YFSETQ. There are 15 residues in the CDR3. V was pared by 3 bases and J by 1 base, with 12 bases between. CDR3 protein: CASSSGGGGTDTQYF. In nucleotides, the CDR3 is TGCGCCAGCAGCTCAGGAGGTGGGGGCACAGATACGCAGTATTTT.

The gene calls are TRBV5-1 and TRBJ2-4; D is perhaps TRBD1 (6 bases). The CDR3 totals 14 residues. V was cut by 4 bases and J by 8 bases, with 16 bases left in between. Germline loops: CDR1 SGHRS, CDR2 YFSETQ. The CDR3 spells CASSPGQTQDIQYF. CDR3 bases: TGCGCCAGCAGCCCCGGACAGACCCAGGACATTCAGTACTTC.

In DNA form, the CDR3 reads TGCAGCGTTTCAGGACCCGAGGGCTATGGCTACACCTTC. It is translated as CSVSGPEGYGYTF. The V and J genes are TRBV29-1 and TRBJ1-2; D not certain. The CDR3 runs to 13 residues. Trimming pared 5 bases from V and 4 bases from J, leaving 14 bases between. The germline V gene encodes CDR1 SQVTM and CDR2 ANQGSEA.

DNA of the CDR3: TGTGCCAGTAGTCCCAGGACAGGGGGCCCACCCACTGAAGCTTTCTTT. Protein sequence: CASSPRTGGPPTEAFF. This chain connects TRBV19 to TRBJ1-1; the match to TRBD1 covers 11 bases. The CDR3 consists of 16 residues. V lost 5 bases and J lost 4; bases outside the gene matches: 9. CDR1 and CDR2 from the germline V gene are LNHDA and SQIVND (reference sequence). The full variable domain, its missing parts supplied by reference TRBV19 and TRBJ1-1, is DGGITQSPKYLFRKEGQNVTLSCEQNLNHDAMYWYRQDPGQGLRLIYYSQIVNDFQKGDIAEGYSVSREKKESFPLTVTSAQKNPTAFYLCASSPRTGGPPTEAFFGQGTRLTVV.

The CDR3 DNA sequence: TGTGCCAGCACTCGGGTGAACACCGGGGAGCTGTTTTTT. Protein sequence: CASTRVNTGELFF. The V gene is TRBV9, the J gene TRBJ2-2, with D unclear. V lost 6 bases and J lost 1, with 7 bases in between. The CDR3 sequence is 13 residues long. Per germline, CDR1 SGDLS and CDR2 YYNGEE. Drawing the rest from reference TRBV9 and TRBJ2-2, the complete variable domain is DSGVTQTPKHLITATGQRVTLRCSPRSGDLSVYWYQQSLDQGLQFLIQYYNGEERAKGNILERFSAQQFPDLHSELNLSSLELGDSALYFCASTRVNTGELFFGEGSRLTVL.

The V gene is TRBV6-2 or TRBV6-3, the J gene TRBJ2-7, with D tentatively TRBD2 (5 bases). This CDR3 has 13 residues. V was clipped by 2 bases and J by 4 bases, with 9 bases between them. Germline V lookup: CDR1 MNHEY, CDR2 SVGEGT. This CDR3 is CASSYPSGYEQYF. The CDR3 DNA is TGTGCCAGCAGTTACCCCTCGGGATACGAGCAGTACTTC.

The chain couples TRBV6-5 to TRBJ1-2, with D possibly being TRBD1 (6 bases). The CDR3 spans 15 residues. The ends were cut back, 0 bases at V and 8 bases at J, with 16 bases in the middle. Germline V CDR1 and CDR2: MNHEY, SVGAGI. For the CDR3, the DNA is TGTGCCAGCAGTTACTCAACGGGGGCAGGGTCCGGCTACACCTTC. This codes for CASSYSTGAGSGYTF.

The chain carries TRBV5-1 and TRBJ1-2, with 10 positions matching TRBD1. V lost 2 bases to trimming and J lost 6 bases; unmatched junction nucleotides: 16. Germline V lookup: CDR1 SGHRS, CDR2 YFSETQ. The CDR3 has 18 amino acids. The CDR3 is CASSFFLATGGFFNGYTF. As DNA, the CDR3 is TGCGCCAGCAGCTTTTTCCTCGCGACAGGGGGCTTTTTTAATGGCTACACCTTC.

V and J are TRBV7-9 and TRBJ1-1, with TRBD1 identical over 8 bases. V dropped 6 bases and J dropped 3; count of bases not matched to a gene: 6. Germline-derived CDR1 and CDR2 are SEHNR and FQNEAQ (reference sequence). This CDR3 has 14 residues. DNA for the CDR3: TGTGCCAGCAGGAACACAGGGGGGGACACTGAAGCTTTCTTT. It codes for CASRNTGGDTEAFF. Full variable domain (rest looked up from reference TRBV7-9 and TRBJ1-1): DTGVSQNPRHKITKRGQNVTFRCDPISEHNRLYWYRQTLGQGPEFLTYFQNEAQLEKSRLLSDRFSAERPKGSFSTLEIQRTEQGDSAMYLCASRNTGGDTEAFFGQGTRLTVV.

The V and J genes are TRBV14 and TRBJ1-1; 7 bases fit TRBD1. V was pared by 2 bases and J by 5 bases, with 23 bases of the junction left unmatched. The CDR3 sequence is 20 residues long. Germline lookup yields CDR1 SGHDN and CDR2 FVKESK. The CDR3 DNA reads as TGTGCCAGCAGCCAACGCTATCTCCCGGGGACAGATCCCCTGAGGACTGAAGCTTTCTTT. Its protein is CASSQRYLPGTDPLRTEAFF.

This sequence joins TRBV4-3 and TRBJ1-4; D unresolved. Germline CDR1 reads LGHNA; CDR2 reads YSLEER. CDR3 length: 16 amino acids. V gave up 4 bases and J gave up 7 bases, with 19 bases separating them. CDR3 in DNA: TGCGCCAGCAGCCGCGTTACTCAAAGCCTCGGTGAAAAACTGTTTTTT. Translated: CASSRVTQSLGEKLFF.

The chain couples TRBV6-5 to TRBJ2-3, with 13 bases aligning to TRBD2. Trimming at V came to 6 bases and at J to 4 bases, leaving 4 bases not matched to a gene. Germline CDR1 and CDR2: MNHEY and SVGAGI. This CDR3 contains 15 residues. CDR3: CASSRTSGGPDTQYF. CDR3 bases: TGTGCCAGCAGCAGGACTAGCGGGGGTCCAGATACGCAGTATTTT.

The chain combines TRBV19 with TRBJ1-6, with 7 bases lining up with TRBD1. Germline trimming cut 3 bases from V and 10 bases from J; bases unmatched to any gene: 12. The CDR3 contains 16 residues. In germline, CDR1 is LNHDA, CDR2 SQIVND (reference sequence). This CDR3 is CASSMGQTGLGSPLHF. The DNA for the CDR3 is TGTGCCAGTAGTATGGGACAGACCGGACTTGGATCACCCCTCCACTTT.

The chain employs TRBV28 and TRBJ1-3, with D tentatively TRBD1 (5 bases). Germline CDR1 is MDHEN and CDR2 is SYDVKM. The V and J ends lost 11 bases and 2 bases respectively, with 7 bases between them. CDR3 length equals 11 residues. The CDR3 nucleotides read TGTGCCGGAGGGGCTGGAAACACCATATATTTT. Translating gives CAGGAGNTIYF.